This TCR beta chain originates from a study of cytomegalovirus exposure and HLA in healthy donors. CDR3 size: 16 residues. CDR1 SGHRS and CDR2 YFSETQ come from the germline V gene. The V segment lost 4 bases and the J segment 5 bases; nucleotides outside the gene matches: 8. PCR involved 60 Vbeta and 13 Jbeta primers. Authors' analysis steps: An analysis that came later counted 80 million or so unique TCR beta chains, about 10 million shared. The table came from immunoSEQ multiplex PCR; TCRdb's copy has only in-frame clones and leaves some out. For V, J and clone size, that table is used; D and trimming come from the DNA. The data show tens of thousands of clones, about 73% seen once. This clone appeared a few times. Its antigen is as yet unknown. Overall study findings and caveats: In an earlier analysis, about 90% or about 30%: the productive usage of most TCR beta V segments.

Sequencing used PBMCs. The chain carries TRBV5-1 and TRBJ2-2; TRBD1 agrees at 10 bases. The sequence derives from a woman aged 50 to 65 in good health and CMV-seropositive. The CDR3 DNA follows: TGCGCCAGCAGCCTGGGGGACAGGGGAGGAACCGGGGAGCTGTTTTTT. Amino acid sequence: CASSLGDRGGTGELFF.